Listed below are T cell receptor beta chains from one sample, sequenced in a study of blood T cell repertoires in COVID-19. Clones were sequenced by immunoSEQ multiplex PCR, and TCRdb holds only the in-frame ones, with some missing. The table includes a few hundred thousand clones, 84% detected once. Input material: peripheral blood. All receptors come from a man in his sixties with acute or convalescent COVID-19. Each CDR3 is given with its conserved first and last residue. Fields, in order: D gene, V gene, clone size, CDR3 length, J gene, CDR3 protein, CDR3 DNA. The D gene is left open where the match is weak. Size values are once, few and many counts, or a class for expanded clones, and some rows have none.

D: TRBD1; V: TRBV7-3; size: -; length: 15; J: TRBJ1-6; CDR3: CASSVQGARDSPLHF; DNA: TGTGCCAGCAGCGTACAGGGGGCGAGGGATTCACCCCTCCACTTT
D: TRBD1; V: TRBV7-8; size: -; length: 15; J: TRBJ1-5; CDR3: CASSLDGTGDLPQHF; DNA: TGTGCCAGCAGCTTAGATGGGACAGGAGATTTGCCCCAGCATTTT
D: -; V: TRBV28; size: -; length: 16; J: TRBJ2-6; CDR3: CASSTPGYSGANVLTF; DNA: TGTGCCAGCAGTACCCCCGGGTACTCTGGGGCCAACGTCCTGACTTTC
D: TRBD1; V: TRBV18; size: -; length: 15; J: TRBJ2-3; CDR3: CASSPDRGRPDTQYF; DNA: TGTGCCAGCTCACCCGACAGGGGGCGGCCAGATACGCAGTATTTT
D: TRBD1; V: TRBV4-3; size: -; length: 14; J: TRBJ1-3; CDR3: CASSQGQGWNTIYF; DNA: TGCGCCAGCAGCCAAGGACAGGGTTGGAACACCATATATTTT
D: -; V: TRBV9; size: -; length: 15; J: TRBJ1-1; CDR3: CASSVDGGGDTEAFF; DNA: TGTGCCAGCAGCGTAGATGGGGGAGGGGACACTGAAGCTTTCTTT
D: -; V: TRBV20-1; size: -; length: 14; J: TRBJ1-2; CDR3: CSASWAQSNYGYTF; DNA: TGCAGTGCCAGTTGGGCACAATCTAACTATGGCTACACCTTC
D: TRBD1; V: TRBV7-2; size: few; length: 16; J: TRBJ2-5; CDR3: CASSAGQGQRGETQYF; DNA: TGTGCCAGCAGCGCCGGACAGGGACAAAGGGGGGAGACCCAGTACTTC
D: -; V: TRBV21-1; size: few; length: 16; J: TRBJ2-7; CDR3: CASRQTMAGGQYEQYF; DNA: TGTGCCAGCAGACAAACTATGGCGGGAGGGCAGTACGAGCAGTACTTC
D: -; V: TRBV6-5; size: -; length: 13; J: TRBJ2-1; CDR3: CASSYGQNNEQFF; DNA: TGTGCCAGCAGTTACGGGCAGAACAATGAGCAGTTCTTC
D: TRBD2; V: TRBV11-2; size: -; length: 15; J: TRBJ2-7; CDR3: CASSLLASGGYEQYF; DNA: TGTGCCAGCAGCTTATTAGCCAGCGGGGGCTACGAGCAGTACTTC
D: TRBD1; V: TRBV28; size: -; length: 17; J: TRBJ2-7; CDR3: CASSLWPDRGAFYEQYF; DNA: TGTGCCAGCAGTTTATGGCCTGACAGGGGAGCCTTCTACGAGCAGTACTTC
D: -; V: TRBV4-2; size: -; length: 14; J: TRBJ1-1; CDR3: CASSQGKLNTEAFF; DNA: TGTGCCAGCAGCCAAGGTAAATTGAACACTGAAGCTTTCTTT
D: -; V: TRBV5-1; size: -; length: 15; J: TRBJ2-5; CDR3: CASSLGGYKEETQYF; DNA: TGCGCCAGCAGCTTGGGGGGCTACAAGGAAGAGACCCAGTACTTC
D: TRBD2; V: TRBV9; size: once; length: 16; J: TRBJ2-1; CDR3: CASSVEAGEGYNEQFF; DNA: TGTGCCAGCAGCGTAGAGGCGGGGGAAGGCTACAATGAGCAGTTCTTC
D: TRBD1; V: TRBV7-2; size: -; length: 15; J: TRBJ2-7; CDR3: CASSSLQTGVYEQYF; DNA: TGTGCCAGCAGCTCTCTTCAGACAGGGGTCTACGAGCAGTACTTC
D: -; V: TRBV18; size: few; length: 12; J: TRBJ2-1; CDR3: CASSPLGQEQFF; DNA: TGTGCCAGCTCACCACTCGGACAGGAGCAGTTCTTC
D: TRBD2; V: TRBV6-2/TRBV6-3; size: -; length: 14; J: TRBJ2-1; CDR3: CASSPLGGGVSQFF; DNA: TGTGCCAGCAGTCCCCTTGGCGGGGGGGTCTCACAGTTCTTC
D: -; V: TRBV4-1; size: -; length: 15; J: TRBJ2-7; CDR3: CASSQDGGSAYEQYF; DNA: TGCGCCAGCAGCCAAGATGGGGGGTCCGCATACGAGCAGTACTTC
D: -; V: TRBV5-6; size: -; length: 15; J: TRBJ1-1; CDR3: CASSSRTTLNTEAFF; DNA: TGTGCCAGCAGCTCTAGGACAACCTTGAACACTGAAGCTTTCTTT
D: TRBD2; V: TRBV27; size: -; length: 16; J: TRBJ2-2; CDR3: CASSRPSGAAGGELFF; DNA: TGTGCCAGCAGTAGACCCAGCGGGGCCGCCGGCGGGGAGCTGTTTTTT
D: TRBD2; V: TRBV11-2; size: -; length: 15; J: TRBJ2-3; CDR3: CASTRSGTSTDTQYF; DNA: TGTGCCAGCACCCGTAGCGGGACTAGCACAGATACGCAGTATTTT
D: -; V: TRBV19; size: -; length: 11; J: TRBJ2-5; CDR3: CASSRGETQYF; DNA: TGTGCCAGTAGCAGAGGAGAGACCCAGTACTTC
D: TRBD1; V: TRBV9; size: -; length: 13; J: TRBJ1-2; CDR3: CASSVGTGVGYTF; DNA: TGTGCCAGCAGCGTAGGAACAGGGGTTGGCTACACCTTC
D: -; V: TRBV30; size: -; length: 13; J: TRBJ1-2; CDR3: CACRRGAEYGYTF; DNA: TGTGCCTGCAGGCGGGGGGCTGAGTATGGCTACACCTTC
D: TRBD2; V: TRBV9; size: -; length: 17; J: TRBJ2-1; CDR3: CASSVGIAGMTRNEQFF; DNA: TGTGCCAGCAGCGTGGGGATAGCGGGGATGACTCGCAATGAGCAGTTCTTC
D: TRBD1; V: TRBV6-5; size: -; length: 15; J: TRBJ1-2; CDR3: CASSYGGQGKDGYTF; DNA: TGTGCCAGCAGTTACGGCGGACAGGGAAAAGATGGCTACACCTTC
D: -; V: TRBV28; size: -; length: 19; J: TRBJ2-7; CDR3: CASSLSPPSRGGPLYEQYF; DNA: TGTGCCAGCAGTTTATCCCCTCCGAGTCGGGGAGGCCCTCTCTACGAGCAGTACTTC
D: -; V: TRBV11-3; size: -; length: 13; J: TRBJ2-7; CDR3: CASSLVGGYEQYF; DNA: TGTGCCAGCAGCTTGGTCGGGGGTTACGAGCAGTACTTC
D: -; V: TRBV18; size: -; length: 15; J: TRBJ2-2; CDR3: CASSPLTGNTGELFF; DNA: TGTGCCAGCTCACCATTGACAGGGAACACCGGGGAGCTGTTTTTT
D: -; V: TRBV6-5; size: -; length: 15; J: TRBJ2-3; CDR3: CASSYSFFRTDTQYF; DNA: TGTGCCAGCAGTTACTCTTTCTTCCGCACAGATACGCAGTATTTT
D: -; V: TRBV6-5; size: -; length: 13; J: TRBJ1-1; CDR3: CASRLELNTEAFF; DNA: TGTGCCAGCAGGTTAGAGTTGAACACTGAAGCTTTCTTT
D: TRBD2; V: TRBV9; size: -; length: 15; J: TRBJ2-3; CDR3: CASSASSGNTDTQYF; DNA: TGTGCCAGCAGCGCTTCTAGCGGTAACACAGATACGCAGTATTTT
D: TRBD1; V: TRBV29-1; size: -; length: 14; J: TRBJ1-1; CDR3: CSVAGGLGNTEAFF; DNA: TGCAGCGTTGCAGGGGGCTTGGGAAACACTGAAGCTTTCTTT
D: TRBD1; V: TRBV27; size: -; length: 14; J: TRBJ1-6; CDR3: CASSDRDRNSPLHF; DNA: TGTGCCAGCAGTGACCGGGACAGAAATTCACCCCTCCACTTT
D: TRBD1; V: TRBV5-1; size: -; length: 13; J: TRBJ1-2; CDR3: CASSPTGEEGYTF; DNA: TGCGCCAGCAGCCCGACAGGGGAGGAAGGCTACACCTTC
D: TRBD2; V: TRBV5-1; size: few; length: 15; J: TRBJ2-7; CDR3: CASSLIAGGTYEQYF; DNA: TGCGCCAGCAGCTTAATAGCGGGGGGAACCTACGAGCAGTACTTC
D: TRBD2; V: TRBV9; size: -; length: 13; J: TRBJ2-3; CDR3: CAGSSGGADTQYF; DNA: TGTGCCGGCAGTAGCGGGGGGGCAGATACGCAGTATTTT
D: TRBD1; V: TRBV5-6; size: once; length: 15; J: TRBJ1-1; CDR3: CASSLSGQGYTEAFF; DNA: TGTGCCAGCAGCTTGTCTGGACAGGGCTACACTGAAGCTTTCTTT
D: TRBD1; V: TRBV5-4; size: -; length: 16; J: TRBJ2-5; CDR3: CASSSPNRGSQETQYF; DNA: TGTGCCAGCAGCTCACCCAACAGGGGGTCTCAAGAGACCCAGTACTTC
D: TRBD2; V: TRBV7-2; size: -; length: 16; J: TRBJ2-7; CDR3: CASSFGLMREAYEQYF; DNA: TGTGCCAGCAGCTTCGGACTAATGCGGGAGGCCTACGAGCAGTACTTC
D: TRBD1; V: TRBV30; size: -; length: 13; J: TRBJ1-1; CDR3: CAWSQGVDTEAFF; DNA: TGTGCCTGGAGTCAGGGGGTCGACACTGAAGCTTTCTTT
D: -; V: TRBV3-1/TRBV3-2; size: -; length: 11; J: TRBJ1-4; CDR3: CASSQSGKLFF; DNA: TGTGCCAGCAGCCAATCCGGAAAACTGTTTTTT
D: TRBD2; V: TRBV11-2; size: -; length: 16; J: TRBJ2-3; CDR3: CASRLAGGQYSDTQYF; DNA: TGTGCCAGCAGGTTAGCGGGAGGCCAATATTCAGATACGCAGTATTTT
D: -; V: TRBV5-4; size: -; length: 15; J: TRBJ2-2; CDR3: CASSLGIGDTGELFF; DNA: TGTGCCAGCAGCTTGGGGATCGGGGACACCGGGGAGCTGTTTTTT
D: -; V: TRBV18; size: -; length: 14; J: TRBJ2-3; CDR3: CASSLQGLSDTQYF; DNA: TGTGCCAGCTCACTACAGGGTTTGTCAGATACGCAGTATTTT
D: -; V: TRBV18; size: -; length: 15; J: TRBJ2-1; CDR3: CASSPGSSSYNEQFF; DNA: TGTGCCAGCTCACCCGGGTCTAGCTCCTACAATGAGCAGTTCTTC